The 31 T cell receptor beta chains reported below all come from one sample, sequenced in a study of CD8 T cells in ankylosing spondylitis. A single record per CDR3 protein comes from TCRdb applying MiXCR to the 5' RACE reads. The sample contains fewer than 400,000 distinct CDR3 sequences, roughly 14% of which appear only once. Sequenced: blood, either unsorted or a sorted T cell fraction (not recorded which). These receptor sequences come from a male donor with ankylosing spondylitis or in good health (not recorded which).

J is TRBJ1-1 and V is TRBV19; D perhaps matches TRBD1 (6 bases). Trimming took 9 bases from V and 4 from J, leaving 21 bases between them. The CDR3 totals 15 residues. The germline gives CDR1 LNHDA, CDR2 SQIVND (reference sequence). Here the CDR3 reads CASTFPVGGATEAFF. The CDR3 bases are TGTGCCAGCACTTTCCCGGTGGGGGGGGCCACTGAAGCTTTCTTT.

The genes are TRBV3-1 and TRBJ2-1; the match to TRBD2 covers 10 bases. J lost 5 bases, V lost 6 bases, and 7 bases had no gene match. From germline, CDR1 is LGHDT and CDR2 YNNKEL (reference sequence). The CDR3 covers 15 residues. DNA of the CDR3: TGTGCCAGCAGACAACTAGCGGGGATTAACAATGAGCAGTTCTTC. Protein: CASRQLAGINNEQFF.

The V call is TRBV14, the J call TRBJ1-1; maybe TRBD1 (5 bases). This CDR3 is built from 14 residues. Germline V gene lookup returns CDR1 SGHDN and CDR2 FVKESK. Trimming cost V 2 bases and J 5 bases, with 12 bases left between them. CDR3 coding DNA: TGTGCCAGCAGCCAACGGGAGGGGAGGACTGAAGCTTTCTTT. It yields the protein CASSQREGRTEAFF.

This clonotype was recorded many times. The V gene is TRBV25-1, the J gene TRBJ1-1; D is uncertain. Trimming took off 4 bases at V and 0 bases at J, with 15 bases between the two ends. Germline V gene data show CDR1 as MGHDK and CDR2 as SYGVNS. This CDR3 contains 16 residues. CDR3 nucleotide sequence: TGTGCCAGCAGTGGGGGATTATCGGATATGAACACTGAAGCTTTCTTT. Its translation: CASSGGLSDMNTEAFF.

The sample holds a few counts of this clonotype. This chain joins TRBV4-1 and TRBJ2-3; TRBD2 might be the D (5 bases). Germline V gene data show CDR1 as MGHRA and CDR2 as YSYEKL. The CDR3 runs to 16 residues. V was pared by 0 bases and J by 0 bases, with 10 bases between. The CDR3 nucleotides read TGCGCCAGCAGCCAAGATCGAGAGCGGAGCACAGATACGCAGTATTTT. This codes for CASSQDRERSTDTQYF.

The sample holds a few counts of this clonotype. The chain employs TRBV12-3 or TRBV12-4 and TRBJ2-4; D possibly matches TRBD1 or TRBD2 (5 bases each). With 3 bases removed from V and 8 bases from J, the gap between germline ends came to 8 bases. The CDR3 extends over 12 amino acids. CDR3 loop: CASSFLGDIQYF. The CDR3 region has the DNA TGTGCCAGCAGTTTTTTGGGGGACATTCAGTACTTC.

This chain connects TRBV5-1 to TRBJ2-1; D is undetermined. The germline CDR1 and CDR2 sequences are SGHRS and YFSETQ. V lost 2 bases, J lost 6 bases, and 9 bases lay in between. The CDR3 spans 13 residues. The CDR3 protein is CASSLNPANEQFF. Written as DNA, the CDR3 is TGCGCCAGCAGCTTAAACCCCGCCAATGAGCAGTTCTTC.

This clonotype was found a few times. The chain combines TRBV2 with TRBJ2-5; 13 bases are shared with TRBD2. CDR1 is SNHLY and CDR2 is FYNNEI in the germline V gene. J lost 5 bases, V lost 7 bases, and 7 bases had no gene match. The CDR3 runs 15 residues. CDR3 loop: CASTGLAGARETQYF. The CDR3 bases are TGTGCCAGCACTGGACTAGCGGGAGCTCGGGAGACCCAGTACTTC.

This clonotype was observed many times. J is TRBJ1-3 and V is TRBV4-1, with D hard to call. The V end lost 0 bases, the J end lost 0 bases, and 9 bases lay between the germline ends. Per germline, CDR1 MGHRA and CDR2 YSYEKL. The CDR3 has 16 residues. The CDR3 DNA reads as TGCGCCAGCAGCCAAGAATACGGATACTCTGGAAACACCATATATTTT. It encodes CASSQEYGYSGNTIYF.

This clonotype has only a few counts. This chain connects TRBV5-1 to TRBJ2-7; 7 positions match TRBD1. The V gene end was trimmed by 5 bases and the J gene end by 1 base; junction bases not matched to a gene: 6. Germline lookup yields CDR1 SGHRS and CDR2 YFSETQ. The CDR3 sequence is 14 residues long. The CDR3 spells CASRDRVGSYEQYF. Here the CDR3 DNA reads TGCGCCAGCAGAGACAGGGTAGGTTCCTACGAGCAGTACTTC.

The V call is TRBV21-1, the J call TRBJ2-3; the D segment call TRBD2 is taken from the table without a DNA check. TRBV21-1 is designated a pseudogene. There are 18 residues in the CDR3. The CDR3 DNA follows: TGTGCCAGCAGCAAAAATTTGAGGCTAGCGGGAGGGTCAGATACGCAGTATTTT. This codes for CASSKNLRLAGGSDTQYF.

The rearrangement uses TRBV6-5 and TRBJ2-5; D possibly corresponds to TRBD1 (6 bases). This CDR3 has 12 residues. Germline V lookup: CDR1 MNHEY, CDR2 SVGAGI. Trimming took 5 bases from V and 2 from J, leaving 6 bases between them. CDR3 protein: CASSRGQETQYF. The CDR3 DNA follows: TGTGCCAGCAGTAGGGGGCAAGAGACCCAGTACTTC.

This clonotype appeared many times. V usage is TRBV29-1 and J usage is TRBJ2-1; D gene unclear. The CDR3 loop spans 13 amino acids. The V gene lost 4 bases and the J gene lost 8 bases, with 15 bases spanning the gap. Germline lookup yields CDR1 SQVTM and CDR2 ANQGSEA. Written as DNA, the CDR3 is TGCAGCGTTGTCGCATATTCGGTGGATGAGCAGTTCTTC. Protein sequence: CSVVAYSVDEQFF.

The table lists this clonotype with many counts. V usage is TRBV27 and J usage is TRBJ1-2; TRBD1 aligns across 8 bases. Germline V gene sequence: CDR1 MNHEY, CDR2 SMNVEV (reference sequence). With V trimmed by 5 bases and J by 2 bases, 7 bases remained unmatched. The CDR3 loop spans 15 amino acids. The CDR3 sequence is CASSPDRGGNYGYTF. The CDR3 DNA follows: TGTGCCAGCAGTCCCGACAGGGGAGGCAACTATGGCTACACCTTC.

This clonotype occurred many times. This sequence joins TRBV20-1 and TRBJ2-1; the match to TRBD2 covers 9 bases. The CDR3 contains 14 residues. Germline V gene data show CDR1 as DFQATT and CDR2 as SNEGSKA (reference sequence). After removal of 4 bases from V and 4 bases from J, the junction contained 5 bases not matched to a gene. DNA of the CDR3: TGCAGTGCTACGGGACTAGCAGCTTACAATGAGCAGTTCTTC. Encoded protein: CSATGLAAYNEQFF.

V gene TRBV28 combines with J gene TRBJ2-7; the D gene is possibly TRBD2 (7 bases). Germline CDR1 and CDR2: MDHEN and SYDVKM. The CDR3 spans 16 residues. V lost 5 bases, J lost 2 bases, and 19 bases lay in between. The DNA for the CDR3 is TGTGCCAGCAGTGTACCAAGGGGGGGAAGAACCTACGAGCAGTACTTC. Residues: CASSVPRGGRTYEQYF.

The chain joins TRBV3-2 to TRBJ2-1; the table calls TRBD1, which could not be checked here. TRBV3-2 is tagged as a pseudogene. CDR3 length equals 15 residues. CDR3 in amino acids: CASTQGGTYYNEQFF. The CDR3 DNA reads TGTGCCAGCACCCAGGGGGGGACCTACTACAATGAGCAGTTCTTC.

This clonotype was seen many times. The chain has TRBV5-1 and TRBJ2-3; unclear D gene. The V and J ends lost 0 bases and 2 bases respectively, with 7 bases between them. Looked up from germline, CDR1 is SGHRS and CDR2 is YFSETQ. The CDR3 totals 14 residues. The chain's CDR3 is CASSLGRYTDTQYF. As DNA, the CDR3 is TGCGCCAGCAGCTTGGGCAGGTACACAGATACGCAGTATTTT.

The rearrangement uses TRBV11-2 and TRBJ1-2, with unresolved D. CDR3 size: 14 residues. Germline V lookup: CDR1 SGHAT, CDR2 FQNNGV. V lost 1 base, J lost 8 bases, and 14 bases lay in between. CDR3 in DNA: TGTGCCAGCAGCTTAGGATGGTCCACCGGGGGCTACACCTTC. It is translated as CASSLGWSTGGYTF.

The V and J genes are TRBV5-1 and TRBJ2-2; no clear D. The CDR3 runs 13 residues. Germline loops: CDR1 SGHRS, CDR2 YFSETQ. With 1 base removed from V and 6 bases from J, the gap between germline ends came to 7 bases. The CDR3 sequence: CASSLRAAGELFF. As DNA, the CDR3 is TGCGCCAGCAGCTTGAGGGCAGCCGGGGAGCTGTTTTTT.

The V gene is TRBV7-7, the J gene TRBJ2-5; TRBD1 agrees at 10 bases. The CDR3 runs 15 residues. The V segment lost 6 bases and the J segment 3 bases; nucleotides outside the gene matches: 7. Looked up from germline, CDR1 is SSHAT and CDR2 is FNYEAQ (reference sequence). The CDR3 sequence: CASSPDRGGEETQYF. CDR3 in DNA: TGTGCCAGCAGTCCGGACAGGGGGGGGGAAGAGACCCAGTACTTC.

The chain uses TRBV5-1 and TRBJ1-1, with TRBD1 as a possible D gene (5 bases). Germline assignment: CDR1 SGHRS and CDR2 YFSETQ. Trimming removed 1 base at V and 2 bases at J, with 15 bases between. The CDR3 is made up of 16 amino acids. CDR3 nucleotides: TGCGCCAGCAGCTTGTCCCTTGGCAGGGACAACACTGAAGCTTTCTTT. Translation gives CASSLSLGRDNTEAFF.

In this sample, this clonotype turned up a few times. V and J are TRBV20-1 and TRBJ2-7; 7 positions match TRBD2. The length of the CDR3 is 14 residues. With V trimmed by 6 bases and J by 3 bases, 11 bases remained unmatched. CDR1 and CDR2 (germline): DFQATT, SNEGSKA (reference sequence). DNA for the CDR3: TGCAGTGCCTCCCGCGGGAGCGGGATCTACGAGCAGTACTTC. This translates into CSASRGSGIYEQYF.

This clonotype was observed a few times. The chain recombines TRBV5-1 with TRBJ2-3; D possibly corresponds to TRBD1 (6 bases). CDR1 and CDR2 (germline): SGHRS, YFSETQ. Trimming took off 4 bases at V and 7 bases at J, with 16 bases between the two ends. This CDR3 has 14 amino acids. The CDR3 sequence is CASSTGQNRNTQYF. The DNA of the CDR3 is TGCGCCAGCAGCACCGGACAGAATAGAAATACGCAGTATTTT.

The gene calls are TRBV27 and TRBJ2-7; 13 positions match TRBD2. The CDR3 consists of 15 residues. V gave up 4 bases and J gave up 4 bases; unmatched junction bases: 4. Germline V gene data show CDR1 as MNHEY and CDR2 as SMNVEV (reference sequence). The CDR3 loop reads CASSSRTSGSYEQYF. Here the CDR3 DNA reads TGTGCCAGCAGTTCACGGACTAGCGGGAGTTACGAGCAGTACTTC.

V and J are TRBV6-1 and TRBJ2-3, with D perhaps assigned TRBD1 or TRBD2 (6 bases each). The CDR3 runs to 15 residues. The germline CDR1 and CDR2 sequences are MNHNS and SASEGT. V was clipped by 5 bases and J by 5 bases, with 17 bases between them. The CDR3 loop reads CASSQFGGLGDTQYF. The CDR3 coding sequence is TGTGCCAGCAGTCAATTCGGGGGCCTGGGAGATACGCAGTATTTT.

The CDR3 nucleotides are TGTGCCATCCGGGGACAGGAGACCGGGGAGCTGTTTTTT. Protein product: CAIRGQETGELFF. The chain is built from TRBV10-3 and TRBJ2-2, with TRBD1 matching over 8 bases. This CDR3 spans 13 amino acids. Trimming took 8 bases from V and 5 from J; bases not matched to a gene: 4. CDR1 is ENHRY, CDR2 SYGVKD, per germline.

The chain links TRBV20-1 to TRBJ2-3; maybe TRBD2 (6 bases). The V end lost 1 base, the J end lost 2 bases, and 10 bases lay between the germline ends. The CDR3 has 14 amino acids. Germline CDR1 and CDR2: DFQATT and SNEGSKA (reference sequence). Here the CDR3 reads CSARGAGNTDTQYF. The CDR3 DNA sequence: TGCAGTGCTAGAGGTGCGGGGAACACAGATACGCAGTATTTT.

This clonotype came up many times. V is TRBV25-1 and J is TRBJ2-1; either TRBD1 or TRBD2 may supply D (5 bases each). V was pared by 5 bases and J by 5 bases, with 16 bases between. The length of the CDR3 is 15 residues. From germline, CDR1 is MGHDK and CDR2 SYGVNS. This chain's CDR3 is CASSSRGTPDNEQFF. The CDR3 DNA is TGTGCCAGCAGTTCACGAGGGACCCCCGACAATGAGCAGTTCTTC.

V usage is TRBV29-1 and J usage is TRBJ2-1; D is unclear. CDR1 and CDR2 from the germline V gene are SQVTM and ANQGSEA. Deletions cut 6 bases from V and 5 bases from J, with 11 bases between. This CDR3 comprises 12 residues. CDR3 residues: CSVAIANNEQFF. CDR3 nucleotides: TGCAGCGTCGCTATCGCGAACAATGAGCAGTTCTTC.

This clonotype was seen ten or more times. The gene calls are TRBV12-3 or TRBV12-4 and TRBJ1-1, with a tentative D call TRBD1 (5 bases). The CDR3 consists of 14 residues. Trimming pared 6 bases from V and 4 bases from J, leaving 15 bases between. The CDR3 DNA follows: TGTGCCAGCAGCAGAAACACGGGGGGCACTGAAGCTTTCTTT. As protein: CASSRNTGGTEAFF.